What follows are 9 T cell receptor beta chains derived from one specimen sequenced in a study of CD8+ T cells in alopecia areata. The treatment was: oral pan-JAK inhibitor, 5-10 mg twice daily. Following extraction, RNA underwent reverse transcription to cDNA, which served as the sequencing template. Some clones are missing from TCRdb's copy, which holds only in-frame ones; the method was immunoSEQ multiplex PCR. There are 170,000 or so clones in the sample; approximately 55% occur only once, and 11% lies in the top ten. The material sequenced was CD8+ T cells sorted from blood, taken at week 24, from a patient treated with tofacitinib. The origin of the receptors is a human donor with alopecia areata.

This rearrangement joins TRBV7-9 to TRBJ2-7; 10 nucleotides match TRBD2. Germline V gene lookup returns CDR1 SEHNR and CDR2 FQNEAQ (reference sequence). J gave up 6 bases and V 5 bases, and 7 bases lay outside the gene matches. The CDR3 consists of 14 residues. The CDR3 spells CASSDSGGAFEQYF. CDR3 nucleotide sequence: TGTGCCAGCAGCGACAGCGGGGGGGCCTTCGAGCAGTACTTC.

The V and J genes are TRBV4-3 and TRBJ2-7, with D possibly being TRBD1 (6 bases). V was pared by 2 bases and J by 4 bases, with 12 bases between. Looked up from germline, CDR1 is LGHNA and CDR2 is YSLEER. The CDR3 runs to 14 residues. The CDR3 bases are TGCGCCAGCAGCCAAAACCCGACAGGATACGAGCAGTACTTC. It yields the protein CASSQNPTGYEQYF.

This clone was seen a few times. The V gene is TRBV7-6, the J gene TRBJ2-1, with a weak D call TRBD1 (6 bases). This CDR3 region has 14 residues. The V end was cut by 4 bases, the J end by 9 bases, with 16 bases between. Germline CDR1 is SGHVS and CDR2 is FNYEAQ. CDR3 in DNA: TGTGCCAGCAGCTCCACACCGCAGGGGACTGAGCAGTTCTTC. This sequence encodes CASSSTPQGTEQFF.

J is TRBJ2-5 and V is TRBV2, with TRBD2 identical over 12 bases. Germline CDR1 SNHLY, CDR2 FYNNEI. J gave up 1 base and V 7 bases, and 16 bases lay outside the gene matches. This CDR3 comprises 19 residues. CDR3 sequence: CASNDPSGGDENFQETQYF. CDR3 DNA: TGTGCCAGCAACGACCCTAGCGGGGGGGACGAAAATTTCCAAGAGACCCAGTACTTC.

In this sample, this clone turned up a few times. The genes are TRBV29-1 and TRBJ1-2; perhaps TRBD1 as D (6 bases). The CDR3 extends over 12 amino acids. Trimming removed 1 base from V and 8 bases from J, with 11 bases in between. Germline values: CDR1 SQVTM, CDR2 ANQGSEA. This CDR3 is CSVEGGARGYTF. The DNA for the CDR3 is TGCAGCGTTGAAGGGGGGGCGCGGGGCTACACCTTC. The full variable domain, with the rest looked up from reference TRBV29-1 and TRBJ1-2, is SAVISQKPSRDICQRGTSLTIQCQVDSQVTMMFWYRQQPGQSLTLIATANQGSEATYESGFVIDKFPISRPNLTFSTLTVSNMSPEDSSIYLCSVEGGARGYTFGSGTRLTVV.

The chain employs TRBV6-5 and TRBJ2-3; D gene ambiguous. Germline lookup yields CDR1 MNHEY and CDR2 SVGAGI. This CDR3 region has 13 residues. Trimming removed 1 base from V and 2 bases from J, with 4 bases in between. The CDR3 DNA follows: TGTGCCAGCAGTTACTACCACACAGATACGCAGTATTTT. Translating gives CASSYYHTDTQYF.

The chain carries TRBV5-5 and TRBJ2-1, with 9 bases that match TRBD1. The V gene end was trimmed by 1 base and the J gene end by 4 bases; junction bases not matched to a gene: 3. The CDR3 covers 15 residues. CDR1 is SGHKS, CDR2 YYEKEE, per germline (reference sequence). CDR3 nucleotides: TGTGCCAGCAGCTTGATGGACAGGGGATACAATGAGCAGTTCTTC. This codes for CASSLMDRGYNEQFF.

A single count supports this clone. J is TRBJ1-5 and V is TRBV19, with D hard to call. This CDR3 region has 13 residues. Trimming removed 7 bases at V and 4 bases at J, with 11 bases between. The V gene's germline CDR1 is LNHDA and CDR2 SQIVND (reference sequence). Written as DNA, the CDR3 is TGTGCCAGTACCCCGGGTCTAAATCAGCCCCAGCATTTT. Its translation: CASTPGLNQPQHF.

The V and J genes are TRBV29-1 and TRBJ2-1; D tentatively reads TRBD1 or TRBD2 (6 bases each). The germline CDR1 and CDR2 sequences are SQVTM and ANQGSEA. The V and J ends lost 4 bases and 5 bases respectively, with 12 bases between them. The CDR3 covers 13 residues. CDR3 sequence: CSVVGGTHNEQFF. Written as DNA, the CDR3 is TGCAGCGTTGTGGGGGGCACCCACAATGAGCAGTTCTTC.